These 12 T cell receptor beta chains share one sample of origin, sequenced in a study of OX40 agonist ivuxolimab in advanced cancers. The library relied on the immunoSEQ multiplex PCR assay. In TCRdb, the immuneACCESS table is reduced to in-frame sequences with V and J assigned. These tables do not hold every clone; where another copy was compared, an unresolved V gene accounts for under half, and the others remain unexplained. For this sample there are 14,000 or so clones; around nine tenths appear just once. Over 6.5% of the sample rests with the top ten. The specimen was CD4+ or CD8+ T cells sorted from blood, collected in a trial of the OX40 agonist ivuxolimab. The receptors were sampled from an adult with an advanced solid tumor such as melanoma, head and neck, liver or kidney cancer.

V is TRBV15 and J is TRBJ2-2, with D possibly matching TRBD2 (6 bases). V lost 6 bases, J lost 4 bases, and 21 bases lay in between. CDR1 and CDR2 (germline): LNHNV, YYDKDF (reference sequence). The CDR3 is 17 residues long. The CDR3 DNA sequence: TGTGCCACCAGGAGGGCTAGCGATCCGCACGGCACCGGGGAGCTGTTTTTT. Translation: CATRRASDPHGTGELFF.

As DNA, the CDR3 is TGTGCCAGCAGCTTAGGGGGAGGGGCAGGGCCAAACTACGAGCAGTACTTC. This sequence encodes CASSLGGGAGPNYEQYF. The chain combines TRBV7-2 with TRBJ2-7; 7 positions agree with TRBD2. The germline CDR1 and CDR2 sequences are SGHTA and FQGNSA. V was clipped by 1 base and J by 3 bases; unmatched bases: 12. The CDR3 is made up of 17 amino acids.

The rearrangement joins TRBV15 to TRBJ2-1; TRBD2 aligns across 11 bases. The CDR3 length is 16 residues. The germline V gene has CDR1 LNHNV and CDR2 YYDKDF (reference sequence). V lost 5 bases to trimming and J lost 3 bases; unmatched junction nucleotides: 6. The CDR3 DNA follows: TGTGCCACCAGCTCCAGACTAGCGGGGTACTACAATGAGCAGTTCTTC. It specifies CATSSRLAGYYNEQFF. The complete variable domain, with remaining parts taken from reference TRBV15 and TRBJ2-1, reads DAMVIQNPRYQVTQFGKPVTLSCSQTLNHNVMYWYQQKSSQAPKLLFHYYDKDFNNEADTPDNFQSRRPNTSFCFLDIRSPGLGDTAMYLCATSSRLAGYYNEQFFGPGTRLTVL.

This rearrangement joins TRBV10-3 to TRBJ1-1, with 8 bases lining up with TRBD1. The CDR3 spans 13 residues. The germline V gene encodes CDR1 ENHRY and CDR2 SYGVKD. Trimming took 10 bases from V and 1 from J; bases not matched to a gene: 5. The CDR3 spells CASVTGANTEAFF. The CDR3 DNA sequence: TGTGCCAGCGTGACAGGGGCGAACACTGAAGCTTTCTTT.

The chain has TRBV25-1 and TRBJ1-4; a possible D gene is TRBD1 (5 bases). The CDR3 covers 12 residues. V shed 4 bases and J shed 7 bases, with 7 bases lying between them. CDR1 and CDR2 from the germline V gene are MGHDK and SYGVNS. The CDR3 loop is CASSAGGEKLFF. Written as DNA, the CDR3 is TGTGCCAGCAGTGCTGGGGGTGAAAAACTGTTTTTT.

The chain uses TRBV18 and TRBJ1-2, with D perhaps TRBD1 (5 bases). This CDR3 spans 15 amino acids. V gave up 0 bases and J gave up 5 bases, with 13 bases separating them. The V gene's germline CDR1 is KGHSH and CDR2 LQKENI. The DNA for the CDR3 is TGTGCCAGCTCACCACCGAGGCAGGGTGGGTATGGCTACACCTTC. This gives the protein CASSPPRQGGYGYTF. Together with reference TRBV18 and TRBJ1-2, the CDR3 gives the full variable domain: NAGVMQNPRHLVRRRGQEARLRCSPMKGHSHVYWYRQLPEEGLKFMVYLQKENIIDESGMPKERFSAEFPKEGPSILRIQQVVRGDSAAYFCASSPPRQGGYGYTFGSGTRLTVV.

The V and J genes are TRBV29-1 and TRBJ2-3, with D uncertain. CDR1 is SQVTM, CDR2 ANQGSEA, per germline. The CDR3 consists of 13 residues. Deletions cut 4 bases from V and 2 bases from J, with 10 bases between. CDR3 sequence reads: CSVASPNTDTQYF. CDR3 sequence (DNA): TGCAGCGTTGCTTCCCCAAACACAGATACGCAGTATTTT.

The chain employs TRBV9 and TRBJ2-5; 10 bases fit TRBD1. The germline CDR1 and CDR2 sequences are SGDLS and YYNGEE. Trimming removed 3 bases from V and 3 bases from J; junction bases left unmatched: 5. CDR3 length equals 15 residues. In DNA, the CDR3 is TGTGCCAGCAGCGCACCCGGGACAGGGGAAGAGACCCAGTACTTC. This gives the protein CASSAPGTGEETQYF.

The chain has TRBV7-6 and TRBJ2-5, with a tentative D call TRBD2 (5 bases). Germline V CDR1 and CDR2: SGHVS, FNYEAQ. The CDR3 runs to 16 residues. Between the trimmed V and J ends, which lost 3 bases and 2 bases, there was a span of 16 bases. This chain's CDR3 is CASSFQTNGVQETQYF. In DNA, the CDR3 is TGTGCCAGCAGCTTCCAGACTAACGGAGTGCAAGAGACCCAGTACTTC.

The chain joins TRBV4-1 to TRBJ2-1, with 11 bases matching TRBD2. V lost 2 bases, J lost 15 bases, and 18 bases stayed unmatched. Germline-derived CDR1 and CDR2 are MGHRA and YSYEKL. CDR3 size: 17 residues. CDR3 protein: CASSQIPLAGGVTQGFF. The CDR3 bases are TGCGCCAGCAGCCAAATCCCCTTAGCGGGGGGGGTTACCCAGGGGTTCTTC.

CDR3 region: CASSPLAGAYQETQYF. As DNA, the CDR3 is TGTGCCAGCAGTCCCCTAGCGGGGGCGTACCAAGAGACCCAGTACTTC. The chain employs TRBV25-1 and TRBJ2-5; 10 positions agree with TRBD2. The CDR3 runs 16 residues. Germline assignment: CDR1 MGHDK and CDR2 SYGVNS. V lost 5 bases, J lost 0 bases, and 6 bases stayed unmatched.

This chain links TRBV5-1 with TRBJ2-1; the match to TRBD2 covers 13 bases. The CDR3 totals 16 residues. The V gene end was trimmed by 0 bases and the J gene end by 6 bases; junction bases not matched to a gene: 3. Germline V gives CDR1 SGHRS, CDR2 YFSETQ. This chain's CDR3 is CASSLERLAGGNEQFF. The CDR3 DNA is TGCGCCAGCAGCTTGGAGAGACTAGCGGGGGGCAATGAGCAGTTCTTC.